The 8 T cell receptor beta chains listed next were all sequenced from one sample in a study of T cells in localized non-small cell lung cancer. The protocol was immunoSEQ multiplex PCR, while the TCRdb copy is restricted to in-frame clones and leaves out a portion. This sample carries 25,000 to 30,000 clones, roughly 80% of them seen once, and the ten largest clones take roughly 4%. This specimen consisted of peripheral blood, obtained before any cancer treatment. These receptors were collected from a woman aged 40 to 75 with stage I lung adenocarcinoma.

This sequence joins TRBV10-3 and TRBJ1-2, with D possibly being TRBD1 (5 bases). This CDR3 is 15 amino acids long. Between the trimmed V and J ends, which lost 0 bases and 4 bases, there was a span of 12 bases. Germline V lookup: CDR1 ENHRY, CDR2 SYGVKD. The CDR3 reads CAISESGDLAYGYTF. CDR3 nucleotide sequence: TGTGCCATCAGTGAGTCCGGGGACCTGGCCTATGGCTACACCTTC.

The chain has TRBV19 and TRBJ2-5, with a possible D match to TRBD1 (5 bases). V was pared by 10 bases and J by 3 bases, with 9 bases between. Germline CDR1 reads LNHDA; CDR2 reads SQIVND (reference sequence). The CDR3 sequence is 11 residues long. The CDR3: CATKQEETQYF. The CDR3 nucleotides read TGTGCCACCAAACAGGAAGAGACCCAGTACTTC.

By share, this clone counts as medium-sized (0.01 to 0.1%). The rearrangement links TRBV18 to TRBJ2-3; no clear D. V gave up 2 bases and J gave up 6 bases, with 12 bases separating them. Germline loops: CDR1 KGHSH, CDR2 LQKENI. This CDR3 has 14 amino acids. The CDR3 nucleotides are TGTGCCAGCTCACCAACACCACGCTCGGATACGCAGTATTTT. Translating gives CASSPTPRSDTQYF.

This clone was seen more than once but under ten times. This chain joins TRBV29-1 and TRBJ1-1; 7 nucleotides match TRBD1. The V segment lost 3 bases and the J segment 2 bases; nucleotides outside the gene matches: 6. Germline V gives CDR1 SQVTM, CDR2 ANQGSEA. The CDR3 runs 14 residues. The CDR3 region has the DNA TGCAGCGTTGACCGCCGGGACAGCAACACTGAAGCTTTCTTT. Its translation: CSVDRRDSNTEAFF.

The chain employs TRBV4-1 and TRBJ1-3; possibly TRBD1 for D (6 bases). Per germline, CDR1 MGHRA and CDR2 YSYEKL. CDR3 length equals 19 residues. Deletions cut 0 bases from V and 0 bases from J, with 18 bases between. The CDR3 region has the DNA TGCGCCAGCAGCCAAGAAGAGGGAGGGGGGACACCCTCTGGAAACACCATATATTTT. Protein sequence: CASSQEEGGGTPSGNTIYF.

The chain uses TRBV5-1 and TRBJ2-2; a weak D match, TRBD2 (6 bases). This CDR3 region has 14 residues. In germline, CDR1 is SGHRS, CDR2 YFSETQ. Trimming shortened V by 7 bases and J by 2 bases, and 12 bases separated the two germline ends. The CDR3 bases are TGCGCCAGCGTGATGGGGGGTAACACCGGGGAGCTGTTTTTT. It is translated as CASVMGGNTGELFF.

The genes are TRBV5-4 and TRBJ2-5, with D possibly matching TRBD1 (6 bases). The CDR3 runs to 14 residues. Germline CDR1 reads SGHNT; CDR2 reads YYREEE (reference sequence). V lost 4 bases to trimming and J lost 2 bases, with 12 bases between them. The CDR3 coding sequence is TGTGCCAGCAGCAGGAACAGGGTACAAGAGACCCAGTACTTC. This codes for CASSRNRVQETQYF.

The chain has TRBV2 and TRBJ2-7, with TRBD1 matching over 11 bases. Looked up from germline, CDR1 is SNHLY and CDR2 is FYNNEI. The junction had 7 bases not matched to a gene; V was cut back by 7 bases and J by 5 bases. This CDR3 region has 14 residues. The CDR3 here is CASTHGQGAHEQYF. The DNA for the CDR3 is TGTGCCAGCACCCACGGACAGGGGGCCCACGAGCAGTACTTC. The complete variable domain, with remaining parts taken from reference TRBV2 and TRBJ2-7, reads EPEVTQTPSHQVTQMGQEVILRCVPISNHLYFYWYRQILGQKVEFLVSFYNNEISEKSEIFDDQFSVERPDGSNFTLKIRSTKLEDSAMYFCASTHGQGAHEQYFGPGTRLTVT.